A selection of T cell receptor beta chains follows, all from one sample in a study of shared clonotypes between healthy human individuals. Sequenced by immunoSEQ multiplex PCR; TCRdb stores in-frame clones only, minus some. Of about 2.1 million clones in the sample, 85% to 95% are singletons; the top ten hold 1.7%. The sequencing sample was made of naive CD8+ T cells from PBMCs. These receptors originate from a man between 18 and 29 years old in good health. Some clones in this sample may be carry-over from other donors' samples. The CDR3 runs from the conserved cysteine through the conserved F or W. The order of the fields is CDR3 DNA, CDR3 protein, J gene, V gene, D gene, clone size. D genes are given only for firm matches. Rows may omit the clone size; those that give it use once, few, many or a size class.

CDR3nt: TGTGCCAGCAGCCCCGAGGGTGACACTGAAGCTTTCTTT
CDR3aa: CASSPEGDTEAFF
j_gene: TRBJ1-1
v_gene: TRBV5-5
d_gene: NA
abundance: once

CDR3nt: TGCGCCAGCAGCCGATCCACAGGTGCCTATGGCTACACCTTC
CDR3aa: CASSRSTGAYGYTF
j_gene: TRBJ1-2
v_gene: TRBV4-3
d_gene: NA
abundance: NA

CDR3nt: TGTGCCAGCAGCTTAGCGCTCGCGGGAGGTTGGTCCTACAATGAGCAGTTCTTC
CDR3aa: CASSLALAGGWSYNEQFF
j_gene: TRBJ2-1
v_gene: TRBV7-8
d_gene: TRBD2
abundance: NA

CDR3nt: TGTGCCAGCAGCTGGGGAGGACAGGGGGGGCAGCCCCAGCATTTT
CDR3aa: CASSWGGQGGQPQHF
j_gene: TRBJ1-5
v_gene: TRBV11-2
d_gene: TRBD1
abundance: NA

CDR3nt: TGTGCCAGCAGCCCGGTTTCCGGAGGAAGCACTGAAGCTTTCTTT
CDR3aa: CASSPVSGGSTEAFF
j_gene: TRBJ1-1
v_gene: TRBV7-9
d_gene: NA
abundance: few

CDR3nt: TGTGCCAGCAGGGGGGGGACAGTAAGCACAGATACGCAGTATTTT
CDR3aa: CASRGGTVSTDTQYF
j_gene: TRBJ2-3
v_gene: TRBV11-1
d_gene: NA
abundance: NA

CDR3nt: TGCGCCAGCAGCCAAAGCTCCTTACTAGCGGGACTGCTGGGGCAGTTCTTC
CDR3aa: CASSQSSLLAGLLGQFF
j_gene: TRBJ2-1
v_gene: TRBV4-1
d_gene: TRBD2
abundance: once

CDR3nt: TGCAGCGCAGGCCCCGGTCCGGAAGCTTTCTTT
CDR3aa: CSAGPGPEAFF
j_gene: TRBJ1-1
v_gene: TRBV29-1
d_gene: NA
abundance: NA

CDR3nt: TGTGCCAGCAGCTTAACCGGGACAGATTTCAACTATGGCTACACCTTC
CDR3aa: CASSLTGTDFNYGYTF
j_gene: TRBJ1-2
v_gene: TRBV7-9
d_gene: TRBD1
abundance: NA

CDR3nt: TGTGCCAGCAGTAGGGACACAAGCTCCTACGAGCAGTACTTC
CDR3aa: CASSRDTSSYEQYF
j_gene: TRBJ2-7
v_gene: TRBV28
d_gene: NA
abundance: NA

CDR3nt: TGCGCCAGCAGCCAATTTTCGGAGGAGAACACTGAAGCTTTCTTT
CDR3aa: CASSQFSEENTEAFF
j_gene: TRBJ1-1
v_gene: TRBV4-3
d_gene: NA
abundance: NA

CDR3nt: TGTGCCAGCAGCTCCGTTGCCGAAGGCTTCTTT
CDR3aa: CASSSVAEGFF
j_gene: TRBJ1-1
v_gene: TRBV7-9
d_gene: NA
abundance: NA

CDR3nt: TGTGCCAGCAGTGACCGGGACACCTCCTACGAGCAGTACTTC
CDR3aa: CASSDRDTSYEQYF
j_gene: TRBJ2-7
v_gene: TRBV6-1
d_gene: NA
abundance: NA

CDR3nt: TGCGCCAGCAGCCAAGAGGGGTCAGAATATGATCTCACAGATACGCAGTATTTT
CDR3aa: CASSQEGSEYDLTDTQYF
j_gene: TRBJ2-3
v_gene: TRBV4-1
d_gene: NA
abundance: NA

CDR3nt: TGTGCCAGCAGCTTAGTCCCGGGACAGGGGCGAGATGGCTACACCTTC
CDR3aa: CASSLVPGQGRDGYTF
j_gene: TRBJ1-2
v_gene: TRBV7-9
d_gene: TRBD1
abundance: NA

CDR3nt: TGTGCCAGCAGTCAGGGTGCTTCCCTCTGGAGCAATCAGCCCCAGCATTTT
CDR3aa: CASSQGASLWSNQPQHF
j_gene: TRBJ1-5
v_gene: TRBV7-2
d_gene: NA
abundance: NA

CDR3nt: TGTGCCAGCAGCCCAGGGGGCCTGGCCAAAAACATTCAGTACTTC
CDR3aa: CASSPGGLAKNIQYF
j_gene: TRBJ2-4
v_gene: TRBV9
d_gene: TRBD1
abundance: once

CDR3nt: TGTGCCAGCGGCTCCCGGGACCTACAAGATACGCAGTATTTT
CDR3aa: CASGSRDLQDTQYF
j_gene: TRBJ2-3
v_gene: TRBV7-9
d_gene: NA
abundance: NA

CDR3nt: TGTGCCAGCAGCTCCCTCGCAGGGACCTACGAGCAGTACTTC
CDR3aa: CASSSLAGTYEQYF
j_gene: TRBJ2-7
v_gene: TRBV7-6
d_gene: NA
abundance: NA

CDR3nt: TGTGCCATCAGTGACCCCGGGGAAACCTACGAGCAGTACTTC
CDR3aa: CAISDPGETYEQYF
j_gene: TRBJ2-7
v_gene: TRBV10-3
d_gene: NA
abundance: NA

CDR3nt: TGTGCCAGCAGCGTAGGCCCCGGGACCGAGAACACTGAAGCTTTCTTT
CDR3aa: CASSVGPGTENTEAFF
j_gene: TRBJ1-1
v_gene: TRBV9
d_gene: NA
abundance: NA

CDR3nt: TGTGCCAGTAGTCCCCGGGGAGGAAGCAATCAGCCCCAGCATTTT
CDR3aa: CASSPRGGSNQPQHF
j_gene: TRBJ1-5
v_gene: TRBV19
d_gene: NA
abundance: NA

CDR3nt: TGTGCCAGCAGTCCCAGCTCCTACGAGCAGTACTTC
CDR3aa: CASSPSSYEQYF
j_gene: TRBJ2-7
v_gene: TRBV27
d_gene: NA
abundance: NA

CDR3nt: TGTGCCAGCAGCAGTTCGGGACTTTCGAACACTGAAGCTTTCTTT
CDR3aa: CASSSSGLSNTEAFF
j_gene: TRBJ1-1
v_gene: TRBV7-9
d_gene: NA
abundance: NA

CDR3nt: TGTGCCAGCAGCTTGGGTGATGGCGGGGAGCTGTTTTTT
CDR3aa: CASSLGDGGELFF
j_gene: TRBJ2-2
v_gene: TRBV5-5
d_gene: NA
abundance: NA

CDR3nt: TGTGCCAGCAGCTTAGATCTGAGACAGGGAGGTCTCTCCGATGGCTACACCTTC
CDR3aa: CASSLDLRQGGLSDGYTF
j_gene: TRBJ1-2
v_gene: TRBV11-2
d_gene: TRBD1
abundance: NA

CDR3nt: TGTGCCAGTAGTATACTGGGAATAGTTTCCATGAACACTGAAGCTTTCTTT
CDR3aa: CASSILGIVSMNTEAFF
j_gene: TRBJ1-1
v_gene: TRBV19
d_gene: NA
abundance: NA

CDR3nt: TGTGCCAGCAGCCCCCCTATCAGGGAGGGACACGAGCAGTACTTC
CDR3aa: CASSPPIREGHEQYF
j_gene: TRBJ2-7
v_gene: TRBV7-9
d_gene: TRBD2
abundance: NA

CDR3nt: TGTGCCAGCAGCTCTGTACGGGGGAAAACTGAAGCTTTCTTT
CDR3aa: CASSSVRGKTEAFF
j_gene: TRBJ1-1
v_gene: TRBV5-6
d_gene: NA
abundance: NA

CDR3nt: TGTGCCAGCAGTTACCCTGACAGGGGGTATCAGCCCCAGCATTTT
CDR3aa: CASSYPDRGYQPQHF
j_gene: TRBJ1-5
v_gene: TRBV6-6
d_gene: TRBD1
abundance: few

CDR3nt: TGTGCCAGCAGCGTTTTAGGGGGGAGGAATGGCTACACCTTC
CDR3aa: CASSVLGGRNGYTF
j_gene: TRBJ1-2
v_gene: TRBV9
d_gene: NA
abundance: NA